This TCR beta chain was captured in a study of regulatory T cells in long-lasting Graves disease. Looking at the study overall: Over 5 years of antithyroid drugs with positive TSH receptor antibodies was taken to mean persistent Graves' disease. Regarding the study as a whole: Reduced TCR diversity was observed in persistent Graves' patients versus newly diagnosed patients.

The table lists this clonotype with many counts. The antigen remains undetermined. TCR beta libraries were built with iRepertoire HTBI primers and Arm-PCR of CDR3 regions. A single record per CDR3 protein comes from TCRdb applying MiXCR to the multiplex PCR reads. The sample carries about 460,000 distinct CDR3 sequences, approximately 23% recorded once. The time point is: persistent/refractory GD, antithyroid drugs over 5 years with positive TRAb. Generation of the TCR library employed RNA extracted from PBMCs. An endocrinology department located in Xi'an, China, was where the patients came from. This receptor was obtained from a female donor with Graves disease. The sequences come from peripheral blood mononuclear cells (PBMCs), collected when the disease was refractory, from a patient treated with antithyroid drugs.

The CDR3 sequence is CASSPTGFANYGYTF. The DNA of the CDR3 is TGTGCCAGCAGCCCGACAGGGTTCGCTAACTATGGCTACACCTTC. The rearrangement joins TRBV7-2 to TRBJ1-2; 7 positions agree with TRBD1. The CDR3 is made up of 15 amino acids. CDR1 and CDR2 (germline): SGHTA, FQGNSA. J lost 0 bases, V lost 5 bases, and 6 bases had no gene match.